This T cell receptor (beta chain) was captured in a study of Ad26.COV2.S vaccination and SARS-CoV-2 variants. As for the study in general: Intramuscular Ad26.COV2.S doses were given once or twice, 56 days apart.

This table comes from immunoSEQ multiplex PCR, and its TCRdb copy is limited to in-frame clones, with some not included. In the table there are about 390,000 clones, approximately 90% of which are singletons. Treatment reported: around 19 received Ad26.COV2.S at low or high dose, single or two shots; 5 received placebo; per-sample allocation not given. Sampling took place 63 days after the first vaccine or placebo injection. An 18-55-year-old adult in Boston served as donor. The CDR3 contains 12 residues. V was shortened by 4 bases and J by 4 bases, with 11 bases between the two germline ends. The V gene's germline CDR1 is SQVTM and CDR2 ANQGSEA.

The chain combines TRBV29-1 with TRBJ2-7, with D perhaps matching TRBD1 or TRBD2 (5 bases each). The material sequenced was peripheral blood, taken in a trial of Ad26.COV2.S vaccine versus placebo. The TCR originated in a person aged 18-65 years who received the Ad26.COV2.S COVID-19 vaccine or a placebo. The CDR3 region is CSVGGQGYEQYF. In nucleotides, the CDR3 is TGCAGCGTTGGAGGGCAGGGATACGAGCAGTACTTC.